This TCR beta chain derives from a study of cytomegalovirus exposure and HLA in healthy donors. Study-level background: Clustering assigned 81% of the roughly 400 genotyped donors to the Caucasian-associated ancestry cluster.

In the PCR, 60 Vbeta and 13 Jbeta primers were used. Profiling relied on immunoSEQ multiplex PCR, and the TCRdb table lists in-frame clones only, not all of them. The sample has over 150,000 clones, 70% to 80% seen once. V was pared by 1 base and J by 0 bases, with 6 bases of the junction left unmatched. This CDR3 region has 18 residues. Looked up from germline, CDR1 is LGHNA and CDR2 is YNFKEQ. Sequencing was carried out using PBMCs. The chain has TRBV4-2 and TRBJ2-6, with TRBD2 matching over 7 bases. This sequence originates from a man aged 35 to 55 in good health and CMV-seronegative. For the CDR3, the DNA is TGTGCCAGCAGCCAAGTTCTGGGGGGGTCCTCTGGGGCCAACGTCCTGACTTTC. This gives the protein CASSQVLGGSSGANVLTF.